The 32 T cell receptor beta chains given below trace back to one sample, sequenced in a study of cytomegalovirus exposure and HLA in healthy donors. Researchers ran the PCR with 60 Vbeta and 13 Jbeta primers. Assay used: immunoSEQ multiplex PCR; TCRdb lists only in-frame clones, some missing. The sample includes 80,000 to 100,000 clones. Sequencing was carried out using PBMCs. All receptors come from a woman aged 25 to 39 in good health and CMV-seronegative.

The chain couples TRBV7-2 to TRBJ2-7; 12 nucleotides match TRBD2. The CDR3 totals 17 residues. Germline V gene lookup returns CDR1 SGHTA and CDR2 FQGNSA. Germline trimming cut 0 bases from V and 2 bases from J; bases unmatched to any gene: 5. DNA of the CDR3: TGTGCCAGCAGCTTAGCGGCTAGCGGGGGGGCAGCCTACGAGCAGTACTTC. Its protein product is CASSLAASGGAAYEQYF.

The chain has TRBV19 and TRBJ1-1, with 11 bases aligning to TRBD1. CDR3 size: 16 residues. CDR1 and CDR2 (germline): LNHDA, SQIVND (reference sequence). V lost 5 bases, J lost 5 bases, and 10 bases stayed unmatched. The CDR3 DNA reads as TGTGCCAGTAGTGACCGGACAGGGGGCGCGATAACTGAAGCTTTCTTT. As protein: CASSDRTGGAITEAFF.

CDR3 nucleotide sequence: TGTGCCAGCAGTGCCCTCGCAGATACGCAGTATTTT. As protein: CASSALADTQYF. This chain joins TRBV2 and TRBJ2-3; D unclear. Germline V gene data show CDR1 as SNHLY and CDR2 as FYNNEI. The CDR3 spans 12 residues. The V end was cut by 4 bases, the J end by 4 bases, with 6 bases between.

The chain is built from TRBV5-6 and TRBJ2-7; TRBD2 matches at 8 bases. The CDR3 covers 16 residues. From germline, CDR1 is SGHDT and CDR2 YYEEEE. Unmatched junction bases numbered 14, after V lost 4 bases and J lost 5 bases. The CDR3, as DNA: TGTGCCAGCAGCAGGAAGCCGGGACTAGGTCACCACGAGCAGTACTTC. This encodes CASSRKPGLGHHEQYF.

The rearrangement joins TRBV28 to TRBJ1-1; a possible D gene is TRBD1 (6 bases). The germline V gene encodes CDR1 MDHEN and CDR2 SYDVKM. Trimming removed 5 bases at V and 0 bases at J, with 10 bases between. The CDR3 spans 14 residues. CDR3: CASSTQGLNTEAFF. DNA of the CDR3: TGTGCCAGCAGTACACAGGGTTTGAACACTGAAGCTTTCTTT.

The V call is TRBV4-1, the J call TRBJ2-3; 8 bases fit TRBD2. CDR3 length equals 16 residues. Losses at the gene ends were 4 bases for V and 4 bases for J; bases not matched to a gene: 10. CDR1 and CDR2 (germline): MGHRA, YSYEKL. Here the CDR3 DNA reads TGCGCCAGCAGCCTGGGAGTCGGGGGGGTCCCAGATACGCAGTATTTT. Its translation: CASSLGVGGVPDTQYF.

The rearrangement links TRBV6-1 to TRBJ2-7, with D possibly being TRBD1 (5 bases). Germline V gives CDR1 MNHNS, CDR2 SASEGT. With 6 bases removed from V and 1 base from J, the gap between germline ends came to 10 bases. The CDR3 runs to 13 residues. CDR3 sequence: CASRMTDSYEQYF. CDR3 DNA sequence: TGTGCCAGCAGGATGACAGATTCCTACGAGCAGTACTTC.

The V call is TRBV5-1, the J call TRBJ1-2, with D possibly TRBD1 on 5 matching bases. The germline CDR1 and CDR2 sequences are SGHRS and YFSETQ. The V end was cut by 3 bases, the J end by 7 bases, with 16 bases between. The CDR3 has 14 residues. CDR3 in amino acids: CASSWMVGGVGYTF. Here the CDR3 DNA reads TGCGCCAGCAGCTGGATGGTGGGGGGGGTTGGCTACACCTTC.

The chain recombines TRBV29-1 with TRBJ2-7; TRBD1 matches 7 bases. Germline V gene sequence: CDR1 SQVTM, CDR2 ANQGSEA. The CDR3 consists of 16 residues. V gave up 5 bases and J gave up 2 bases; unmatched junction bases: 15. The CDR3 sequence: CSVRRQGETQAYEQYF. CDR3 coding DNA: TGCAGCGTTAGGAGGCAGGGGGAAACACAGGCCTACGAGCAGTACTTC.

The genes are TRBV5-4 and TRBJ2-1; D possibly corresponds to TRBD1 (6 bases). The V gene lost 2 bases and the J gene lost 0 bases, with 9 bases spanning the gap. The CDR3 is 15 amino acids. The germline V gene has CDR1 SGHNT and CDR2 YYREEE (reference sequence). The CDR3 bases are TGTGCCAGCAGCTTCAGGGGAAGCTCCTACAATGAGCAGTTCTTC. Its protein product is CASSFRGSSYNEQFF.

The gene calls are TRBV6-1 and TRBJ2-1, with TRBD1 matching 11 bases. V trimming: 7 bases; J trimming: 7 bases; junction bases outside the gene matches: 9. Looked up from germline, CDR1 is MNHNS and CDR2 is SASEGT. This CDR3 spans 15 amino acids. This CDR3 is CASTRTGGLENEQFF. The CDR3 DNA reads TGTGCCAGCACCCGGACAGGGGGCTTAGAGAATGAGCAGTTCTTC.

J is TRBJ2-5 and V is TRBV27; TRBD2 might be the D (6 bases). The CDR3 loop spans 14 amino acids. V was pared by 4 bases and J by 3 bases, with 12 bases between. Germline V gives CDR1 MNHEY, CDR2 SMNVEV (reference sequence). The CDR3 here is CASSYGGGKETQYF. CDR3 DNA: TGTGCCAGCAGTTATGGCGGAGGGAAAGAGACCCAGTACTTC.

The genes are TRBV18 and TRBJ2-1, with a possible D match to TRBD1 (6 bases). This CDR3 region has 16 residues. V shed 1 base and J shed 2 bases, with 12 bases lying between them. CDR1 is KGHSH and CDR2 is LQKENI in the germline V gene. The CDR3, as DNA: TGTGCCAGCTCACCACGCGGGCCAGGGGCCTACAATGAGCAGTTCTTC. It yields the protein CASSPRGPGAYNEQFF.

The rearrangement joins TRBV28 to TRBJ1-5, with D possibly being TRBD1 (6 bases). The length of the CDR3 is 13 residues. The germline V and J ends were trimmed by 10 bases and 3 bases, with 13 bases remaining between them. Germline V gene data show CDR1 as MDHEN and CDR2 as SYDVKM. The CDR3 DNA sequence: TGTGCCATTAGGGGGGGGTACAATCAGCCCCAGCATTTT. Residues: CAIRGGYNQPQHF.

CDR3 nucleotides: TGTGCCAGCAGCCCCGACAGGGTCTATGGCTACACCTTC. Translating gives CASSPDRVYGYTF. The genes are TRBV28 and TRBJ1-2; 7 bases match TRBD1. The germline gives CDR1 MDHEN, CDR2 SYDVKM. Trimming removed 6 bases from V and 4 bases from J; junction bases left unmatched: 5. The CDR3 contains 13 residues.

The chain has TRBV6-1 and TRBJ2-1; TRBD2 matches at 14 bases. Germline V CDR1 and CDR2: MNHNS, SASEGT. The CDR3 runs to 14 residues. J gave up 8 bases and V 11 bases, and 8 bases lay outside the gene matches. DNA for the CDR3: TGTGCCTTCGGGACTAGCGGGAGTCGGGATGAGCAGTTCTTC. It yields the protein CAFGTSGSRDEQFF.

This chain links TRBV14 with TRBJ2-5, with D possibly being TRBD2 (6 bases). Germline V gene data show CDR1 as SGHDN and CDR2 as FVKESK. There are 15 residues in the CDR3. Trimming removed 4 bases from V and 5 bases from J, with 17 bases in between. Written as DNA, the CDR3 is TGTGCCAGCAGCCCGGGGGTCGGGAGTGGTGAGACCCAGTACTTC. Translating it yields CASSPGVGSGETQYF.

The gene calls are TRBV27 and TRBJ2-7; D is perhaps TRBD1 (5 bases). CDR3 length equals 13 residues. Germline lookup yields CDR1 MNHEY and CDR2 SMNVEV (reference sequence). Deletions cut 5 bases from V and 2 bases from J, with 10 bases between. This chain's CDR3 is CASSQTVTYEQYF. CDR3 in DNA: TGTGCCAGCAGTCAGACAGTGACCTACGAGCAGTACTTC.

The chain recombines TRBV11-2 with TRBJ2-7, with D maybe TRBD1 (6 bases). The CDR3 totals 13 residues. The germline CDR1 and CDR2 sequences are SGHAT and FQNNGV. Trimming cost V 5 bases and J 5 bases, with 13 bases left between them. CDR3 residues: CASSPLWDNEQYF. As DNA, the CDR3 is TGTGCCAGCAGCCCCCTATGGGACAACGAGCAGTACTTC.

The chain employs TRBV30 and TRBJ2-1, with D unclear. This CDR3 has 11 residues. CDR1 is GTSNPN and CDR2 is SVGIG in the germline V gene (reference sequence). Trimming removed 6 bases from V and 0 bases from J, with 3 bases in between. The CDR3 here is CACSSYNEQFF. The CDR3 nucleotides read TGTGCCTGCAGCTCCTACAATGAGCAGTTCTTC.

The genes are TRBV29-1 and TRBJ2-1; 8 bases are a match to TRBD1. Germline V gene data show CDR1 as SQVTM and CDR2 as ANQGSEA. Unmatched junction bases numbered 2, after V lost 1 base and J lost 3 bases. CDR3 length equals 14 residues. The CDR3 loop reads CSVEGTGLYNEQFF. The CDR3 DNA is TGCAGCGTTGAAGGGACAGGGCTCTACAATGAGCAGTTCTTC.

The chain uses TRBV9 and TRBJ1-2; D perhaps matches TRBD1 (6 bases). In germline, CDR1 is SGDLS, CDR2 YYNGEE. With 3 bases removed from V and 1 base from J, the gap between germline ends came to 22 bases. The CDR3 consists of 18 residues. CDR3 in amino acids: CASSESTGGRKNNYGYTF. The DNA of the CDR3 is TGTGCCAGCAGCGAGTCGACAGGCGGAAGGAAAAATAACTATGGCTACACCTTC.

The V call is TRBV19, the J call TRBJ2-5, with 7 bases fitting TRBD1. The CDR3 is 14 residues long. The V gene's germline CDR1 is LNHDA and CDR2 SQIVND (reference sequence). V lost 6 bases, J lost 3 bases, and 7 bases stayed unmatched. The CDR3 region is CASRRGQIEETQYF. CDR3 DNA: TGTGCCAGTAGAAGGGGACAGATTGAAGAGACCCAGTACTTC. The full variable domain, rest sourced from reference TRBV19 and TRBJ2-5, is DGGITQSPKYLFRKEGQNVTLSCEQNLNHDAMYWYRQDPGQGLRLIYYSQIVNDFQKGDIAEGYSVSREKKESFPLTVTSAQKNPTAFYLCASRRGQIEETQYFGPGTRLLVL.

This chain uses TRBV28 with TRBJ2-7, with TRBD2 matching 8 bases. The germline V gene has CDR1 MDHEN and CDR2 SYDVKM. The junction had 5 bases not matched to a gene; V was cut back by 2 bases and J by 5 bases. CDR3 length equals 14 residues. The CDR3 DNA reads as TGTGCCAGCAGTTTACGTCTAGCGGGTAACGAGCAGTACTTC. Translation: CASSLRLAGNEQYF.

This chain joins TRBV5-1 and TRBJ1-4, with TRBD1 identical over 9 bases. Losses at the gene ends were 4 bases for V and 5 bases for J; bases not matched to a gene: 3. Germline V gives CDR1 SGHRS, CDR2 YFSETQ. The CDR3 extends over 14 amino acids. The CDR3 sequence is CASSTDRGNEKLFF. The DNA of the CDR3 is TGCGCCAGCAGCACAGACAGGGGGAATGAAAAACTGTTTTTT.

V and J are TRBV4-1 and TRBJ2-1; no definite D call. V was cut by 1 base and J by 5 bases, with 15 bases left in between. The CDR3 has 16 amino acids. Germline V lookup: CDR1 MGHRA, CDR2 YSYEKL. DNA of the CDR3: TGCGCCAGCAGCCAAGGTCCGGGTAGATCGAACAATGAGCAGTTCTTC. This translates into CASSQGPGRSNNEQFF.

V is TRBV10-3 and J is TRBJ2-3; D gene ambiguous. The CDR3 length is 13 residues. Germline CDR1 is ENHRY and CDR2 is SYGVKD. Trimming shortened V by 6 bases and J by 3 bases, and 10 bases separated the two germline ends. For the CDR3, the DNA is TGTGCCATCAGCCAGGAATTTACAGATACGCAGTATTTT. The encoded protein is CAISQEFTDTQYF.

The chain carries TRBV11-2 and TRBJ2-1; 10 nucleotides line up with TRBD2. The length of the CDR3 is 17 residues. Unmatched junction bases numbered 12, after V lost 2 bases and J lost 8 bases. Per the germline V gene, CDR1 is SGHAT and CDR2 is FQNNGV. CDR3 bases: TGTGCCAGCAGCTTACAACCAGCGGGAGGGCCGGTTCATGAGCAGTTCTTC. Translating it yields CASSLQPAGGPVHEQFF. Using reference TRBV11-2 and TRBJ2-1 for the parts outside the CDR3, the full variable domain is EAGVAQSPRYKIIEKRQSVAFWCNPISGHATLYWYQQILGQGPKLLIQFQNNGVVDDSQLPKDRFSAERLKGVDSTLKIQPAKLEDSAVYLCASSLQPAGGPVHEQFFGPGTRLTVL.

This chain uses TRBV27 with TRBJ2-1; TRBD1 might be the D (8 bases). This CDR3 comprises 16 residues. Germline values: CDR1 MNHEY, CDR2 SMNVEV (reference sequence). Trimming removed 1 base from V and 1 base from J, with 11 bases in between. The CDR3 DNA is TGTGCCAGCAGTTTATACAGGGGGGGATCCTACAATGAGCAGTTCTTC. This gives the protein CASSLYRGGSYNEQFF.

V usage is TRBV29-1 and J usage is TRBJ2-6, with D hard to call. This CDR3 contains 14 residues. Deletions cut 3 bases from V and 0 bases from J, with 6 bases between. From germline, CDR1 is SQVTM and CDR2 ANQGSEA. The DNA of the CDR3 is TGCAGCGTTGAGGTGAGCTCTGGGGCCAACGTCCTGACTTTC. Protein: CSVEVSSGANVLTF.

The V and J genes are TRBV27 and TRBJ2-7; D gene uncertain. Germline V gene data show CDR1 as MNHEY and CDR2 as SMNVEV (reference sequence). The CDR3 covers 13 residues. The ends were cut back, 5 bases at V and 3 bases at J, with 11 bases in the middle. CDR3 DNA sequence: TGTGCCAGCAGTCGACGGGTACACTACGAGCAGTACTTC. Its protein product is CASSRRVHYEQYF.

This rearrangement joins TRBV5-1 to TRBJ1-1; tentatively, D is TRBD1 (6 bases). Trimming cost V 6 bases and J 6 bases, with 15 bases left between them. The length of the CDR3 is 13 residues. Germline loops: CDR1 SGHRS, CDR2 YFSETQ. CDR3 sequence reads: CASKRGGEAEAFF. The CDR3 nucleotides read TGCGCCAGCAAACGAGGGGGGGAGGCTGAAGCTTTCTTT.